This record covers a single T cell receptor beta chain. This clonotype was seen repeatedly, ten times or more. The clone's antigen remains unknown. Qualities for individual bases were not recorded, and no much larger clone is one base off. cDNA was synthesized by template-switch 5'RACE using a primer with a 10-nucleotide random unique molecular identifier that tagged each TCR transcript. Every sequencing run covered 15-18 subjects and yielded more than 180 million TCR-beta sequences. Total RNA was extracted with the RNeasy kit. Using the KAPA Real-time Library Amplification kit, TCR-beta VDJ regions were amplified with primers for the TCR constant region and the 5'RACE anchor. Sample indexes and Illumina adaptors were added in a first PCR, after which library yield was increased in a second PCR. After Ampure bead purification, the TCR product of roughly 650 bp was size-selected on a 2% E-gel SizeSelection system. Before pooling, library quality was checked on a Bioanalyzer, concentration was measured with Qubit, and libraries were quantified with the Kapa Library Quantification kit. Paired-end 2 x 150 bp sequencing of the libraries was performed on an Illumina HiSeq 2500. To increase sequence diversity, roughly 24-31% phiX was spiked into each library pool. The paper's processing steps were these. Quality-filtered reads were processed with the UMI-based MiGEC pipeline, and over 75% of raw TCR sequences were removed by the MiGEC pipeline during error correction. VDJ genes were aligned to IMGT germline references, and each clonotype was defined by a unique CDR3 amino acid sequence together with V-J genes. Clonal expansion, Shannon diversity and CDR3 relatedness were evaluated with VDJtools (CalcPairwiseDistances, ClusterSamples), while phylogenetic trees were built in CLCbio workbench. Using coefficient-of-variation modelling across technical triplicates, the study counted a clone as expanded if it had at least 8 unique UMIs. The raw public reads went through TCRdb reprocessing: fastp at Q25, MiXCR clone calling, in-frame beta chains kept. Rows matching on CDR3 protein sequence are summarized as one entry with the most common DNA and genes. The V and J calls come from TCRdb's annotation, not from the publication. A total of 40,000 to 50,000 distinct CDR3 sequences appear in this sample, roughly 2.5% of them only once. The ten largest make up around 12% of the sample.

Unsorted PBMC libraries were generated from 2 million PBMCs stored in RNAlater at -80 °C until RNA extraction. The multiple sclerosis patients were enrolled in a US clinical protocol that used magnetic resonance imaging to evaluate disease progression. PBMCs were separated from peripheral blood using Ficoll-Hypaque density gradient centrifugation and then cryopreserved in liquid nitrogen. The sample originates from a study of neurological immune-mediated disorders (dated by TCRdb to the late 2010s). Background for the entire study: Among the approximately 34 multiple sclerosis patients, approximately 30 had relapsing-remitting MS and 3 had secondary progressive MS. Using UMI-based sequencing, the study compared peripheral blood TCR-beta repertoires from patients with HTLV-I-associated myelopathy (HAM/TSP), patients with multiple sclerosis, and healthy controls. The roughly 110 TCR-beta libraries covered PBMC samples along with longitudinal samples, technical triplicates, and paired sorted CD4+ and CD8+ T-cell subsets. The cohort included approximately 68 subjects: some 15 with HAM/TSP, around 34 with multiple sclerosis, and 20 or so healthy controls.

The V end loses 2 bases and the J end loses 3 bases, and a stretch of 7 bases separates them. From the cysteine up to the phenylalanine, the CDR3 has a length of 13 residues. Of the read, only the CDR3 DNA is kept; its 39 bases are in frame from base 1. The research as a whole found: TCR clonal expansion was highest in HAM/TSP patients and lowest in MS patients, with MS patients falling below even healthy controls. No identical CDR3 amino acid sequences were shared among expanded clones across subjects, suggesting private TCR-beta repertoires in all groups. No association of the MS cluster with clinical or MRI features was observed, and the need for larger cohorts was stated by the authors. Phylogenetic analysis grouped repertoires from 18 of 34 MS patients into a cluster of related CDR3 sequences, suggesting a possible repertoire-level signature.

Source material: PBMCs. The V gene is TRBV12-3 or TRBV12-4 and the J gene is TRBJ2-5; the best D guess is TRBD1, with 5 bases matching. The receptor was derived from a man younger than 40 with multiple sclerosis. The encoded CDR3 is CASSLQGKETQYF. The sequenced DNA: TGTGCCAGCAGTTTACAGGGCAAAGAGACCCAGTACTTC.